A selection of T cell receptor beta chains follows, all from one sample in a study of siplizumab effects on memory and regulatory T cells. The data were produced by immunoSEQ multiplex PCR, yet TCRdb's version contains in-frame clones alone and is incomplete. The sample has around 100,000 clones, 80% to 95% seen once. Sequenced sample: CD4+ T cells sorted from blood. The receptors come from a human donor in good health. Some clones in this sample may be carry-over from other donors' samples. CDR3s include the opening cysteine and the closing phenylalanine or tryptophan.

V gene	J gene	CDR3 protein
TRBV28	TRBJ2-7	CASSFLGVMSEQYF
TRBV28	TRBJ2-3	CASSPPDRFTDTQYF
TRBV6-5	TRBJ2-5	CASSYDFGMGLETQYF
TRBV28	TRBJ1-5	CASALPAGGSLWNQPQHF
TRBV6-5	TRBJ1-5	CASSHKSGNQPQHF
TRBV30	TRBJ1-2	CAWSSEQGTARDGYTF
TRBV2	TRBJ2-1	CASSVRPSSYNEQFF
TRBV5-4	TRBJ2-3	CANHLAGADTQYF
TRBV5-1	TRBJ1-2	CASSTGQGAFYGYTF
TRBV19	TRBJ2-3	CASSPRTSPTDTQYF
TRBV11-3	TRBJ2-1	CASSLDTPASGSPGEQFF
TRBV6-6	TRBJ2-3	CASLAGTRGDTQYF
TRBV19	TRBJ1-2	CASSKLGNYGYTF
TRBV6-1	TRBJ2-2	CASTPGSGNTGELFF
TRBV2	TRBJ1-5	CASSEDRYSNQPQHF
TRBV5-1	TRBJ2-5	CASSRGLAGGEETQYF
TRBV4-2	TRBJ2-1	CASSQTSGGYNEQFF
TRBV13	TRBJ1-2	CASSLRGVYGYTF
TRBV21-1	TRBJ1-1	CASSKAAPGTANTEAFF
TRBV7-2	TRBJ2-4	CASSLDVYEGRNIQYF
TRBV6-1	TRBJ2-2	CASSEKARGGELFF
TRBV28	TRBJ1-1	CASNQVALTEAFF
TRBV18	TRBJ2-1	CASSPQPATSGSNEQFF
TRBV6-6	TRBJ1-4	CASSGLRREKLFF
TRBV6-6	TRBJ1-1	CASGIRQGQNTEAFF
TRBV28	TRBJ1-2	CASRIPGGYGYTF
TRBV6-6	TRBJ1-2	CASRTPGHQLDGYTF
TRBV7-7	TRBJ2-5	CASSLEGQTSGPQYF
TRBV2	TRBJ2-7	CASRDRDRLIRQYF
TRBV2	TRBJ2-1	CASSEQQSDEQFF
TRBV14	TRBJ2-3	CASRGIDTQYF
TRBV5-1	TRBJ2-7	CASSLTGALYEQYF
TRBV5-1	TRBJ1-4	CASKTGPRTREKLFF
TRBV11-3	TRBJ2-1	CASSLGRREGAGSSYNEQFF
TRBV7-9	TRBJ2-3	CASSLKAGVPTDTQYF
TRBV5-1	TRBJ2-1	CASTQQSSYNEQFF
TRBV7-3	TRBJ2-2	CASSARLIPKNTGELFF
TRBV7-9	TRBJ1-5	CASSLGANLLNQPQHF
TRBV29-1	TRBJ2-1	CSVEAKGYNEQFF
TRBV5-1	TRBJ1-4	CASSLPQHGSNEKLFF
TRBV27	TRBJ2-7	CASSLSMVGLFEQYF
TRBV19	TRBJ2-1	CASQADRGLHNEQFF
TRBV10-1	TRBJ2-1	CASSELAGGMNEQFF
TRBV7-3	TRBJ2-3	CASSLGQGTDTQYF
TRBV27	TRBJ1-4	CASSPGTDATNEKLFF
TRBV13	TRBJ2-5	CASSSPSGGQETQYF